The rows below give T cell receptor beta chains drawn from one sample of a study of human T cells and chemical hapten exposure. TCRdb analysed the RACE reads with MiXCR anew, one entry per CDR3 protein. This repertoire shows more than 250,000 distinct CDR3 sequences, over 8% found once; its top ten account for 2% to 2.5%. This specimen was whole blood, taken in connection with sensitization to the hapten diphenylcyclopropenone (DPC). Receptor source: a woman aged 40 to 49 with alopecia areata. Some clones in this sample may be carry-over from other donors' samples. Both conserved end residues are part of each CDR3.

cdr3_length j_call v_call cdr3_aa
14 TRBJ2-7 TRBV5-5 CASSFWTGGNEQYF
13 TRBJ2-5 TRBV29-1 CSVDPGGGETQYF
12 TRBJ2-3 TRBV29-1 CSVETGSDTQYF
15 TRBJ1-5 TRBV6-2/TRBV6-3 CASSTGPQEYQPQHF
17 TRBJ1-4 TRBV7-9 CASSFQSGGSTNEKLFF
13 TRBJ1-1 TRBV29-1 CSVVGQVGTEAFF
16 TRBJ1-6 TRBV6-1 CASSEGYHTGNSPLHF
16 TRBJ2-1 TRBV7-2 CASSLASAGGRNEQFF
17 TRBJ1-2 TRBV14 CASSRSETGHSNYGYTF
12 TRBJ1-1 TRBV20-1 CSALDPNTEAFF
15 TRBJ2-1 TRBV6-1 CASSQQGLASNEQFF
16 TRBJ2-7 TRBV28 CASSPLLGTGSYEQYF
15 TRBJ2-1 TRBV7-9 CASSPRDRVYNEQFF
14 TRBJ2-5 TRBV20-1 CSAGPGQIQETQYF
14 TRBJ1-5 TRBV19 CASNEGLSNQPQHF
18 TRBJ2-3 TRBV12-3/TRBV12-4 CASRPGTSGRPSTDTQYF
14 TRBJ2-7 TRBV7-9 CASSLVAAVYEQYF